These 20 T cell receptor beta chains were sequenced from one sample in a study of memory CD4+ T cells and cytomegalovirus serostatus. The assay was immunoSEQ multiplex PCR, and TCRdb's table has in-frame clones only and misses some. The sample carries some 67,000 clones, about three quarters recorded once. Single viable CD3+CD4+CD8-CD45RO+ cells were sorted as the memory CD4+ T cells. The specimen was memory CD4+ T cells from blood. These receptors were obtained from an adult in good health and CMV-seropositive.

This clone has just one count. The chain uses TRBV6-6 and TRBJ2-7; TRBD1 matches 7 bases. This CDR3 spans 12 amino acids. CDR1 and CDR2 from the germline V gene are MNHNY and SVGAGI (reference sequence). The J segment lost 6 bases and the V segment lost 7 bases, leaving 6 bases of the junction unmatched. The CDR3 loop is CASNRGRGEQYF. In DNA, the CDR3 is TGTGCCAGCAACAGGGGAAGGGGCGAGCAGTACTTC.

V and J are TRBV6-5 and TRBJ1-5; 10 positions agree with TRBD1. This CDR3 has 14 residues. Losses at the gene ends were 6 bases for V and 4 bases for J; bases not matched to a gene: 3. Germline CDR1 is MNHEY and CDR2 is SVGAGI. CDR3 in DNA: TGTGCCAGCAGGCCGGGACAGGGGAATCAGCCCCAGCATTTT. Translated: CASRPGQGNQPQHF.

This clone has only a few counts. This chain uses TRBV5-8 with TRBJ2-7; 12 bases map to TRBD1. The ends lost 5 bases at V and 2 bases at J; junction bases unmatched: 14. The CDR3 totals 18 residues. Germline lookup yields CDR1 SGHTS and CDR2 YDEGEE. CDR3 region: CASRSGTGGLGWTYEQYF. The CDR3 DNA sequence: TGTGCCAGCAGGTCCGGGACAGGGGGCTTGGGATGGACCTACGAGCAGTACTTC.

This chain links TRBV11-2 with TRBJ2-7; D not certain. Trimming took off 0 bases at V and 5 bases at J, with 8 bases between the two ends. The CDR3 has 13 amino acids. Germline V lookup: CDR1 SGHAT, CDR2 FQNNGV. For the CDR3, the DNA is TGTGCCAGCAGCTTAGAGGTCCTCCACGAGCAGTACTTC. Amino acids: CASSLEVLHEQYF.

CDR3 loop: CASSSRPLVQETQYF. The CDR3 region has the DNA TGTGCCAGCAGCTCTCGACCCTTGGTTCAAGAGACCCAGTACTTC. V and J are TRBV7-6 and TRBJ2-5; D unresolved. Trimming took off 4 bases at V and 2 bases at J, with 14 bases between the two ends. This CDR3 has 15 residues. CDR1 and CDR2 from the germline V gene are SGHVS and FNYEAQ.

CDR3 sequence reads: CASSQWRGRTNEQFF. As DNA, the CDR3 is TGCGCCAGCAGCCAATGGAGGGGGCGCACGAATGAGCAGTTCTTC. This rearrangement joins TRBV4-1 to TRBJ2-1; D is perhaps TRBD1 (7 bases). Looked up from germline, CDR1 is MGHRA and CDR2 is YSYEKL. The V gene lost 2 bases and the J gene lost 7 bases, with 15 bases spanning the gap. The CDR3 loop spans 15 amino acids.

This chain joins TRBV28 and TRBJ1-5; 9 bases match TRBD1. The trim removed 11 bases at V and 7 bases at J, leaving 9 bases unmatched. CDR1 and CDR2 from the germline V gene are MDHEN and SYDVKM. The CDR3 runs to 13 residues. This CDR3 reads CAGRQGGGQPQHF. Here the CDR3 DNA reads TGTGCCGGAAGACAGGGGGGGGGACAGCCCCAGCATTTT.

The gene calls are TRBV15 and TRBJ2-5; TRBD1 aligns across 8 bases. The CDR3 is made up of 12 amino acids. The V segment lost 2 bases and the J segment 11 bases; nucleotides outside the gene matches: 4. CDR1 and CDR2 from the germline V gene are LNHNV and YYDKDF (reference sequence). CDR3 nucleotide sequence: TGTGCCACCAGCAGATCTGGACAGGGTCAGTACTTC. Translation gives CATSRSGQGQYF.

This chain connects TRBV6-4 to TRBJ2-3; no reliable D call. CDR3 length equals 13 residues. Trimming removed 3 bases from V and 2 bases from J, with 6 bases in between. Germline V lookup: CDR1 MRHNA, CDR2 SNTAGT. The CDR3 bases are TGTGCCAGCAGTGAAGGTACCACAGATACGCAGTATTTT. Translating gives CASSEGTTDTQYF.

The chain carries TRBV10-3 and TRBJ2-3; D remains ambiguous. This CDR3 region has 11 residues. V lost 9 bases to trimming and J lost 0 bases, with 4 bases between them. CDR1 ENHRY and CDR2 SYGVKD come from the germline V gene. The CDR3 sequence is CAMSSTDTQYF. The CDR3 nucleotides are TGTGCCATGAGCAGCACAGATACGCAGTATTTT.

The rearrangement joins TRBV5-5 to TRBJ1-1; 8 nucleotides align to TRBD1. Germline values: CDR1 SGHKS, CDR2 YYEKEE (reference sequence). The CDR3 covers 14 residues. V was pared by 3 bases and J by 1 base, with 2 bases of the junction left unmatched. The CDR3, as DNA: TGTGCCAGCAGCTGGGGGACAGGGAACACTGAAGCTTTCTTT. Amino acids: CASSWGTGNTEAFF. The entire variable domain, with the rest obtained from reference TRBV5-5 and TRBJ1-1, is as follows: DAGVTQSPTHLIKTRGQQVTLRCSPISGHKSVSWYQQVLGQGPQFIFQYYEKEERGRGNFPDRFSARQFPNYSSELNVNALLLGDSALYLCASSWGTGNTEAFFGQGTRLTVV.

The CDR3 loop reads CASSSNGGNYGYTF. CDR3 nucleotides: TGCGCCAGCAGCTCCAACGGGGGCAACTATGGCTACACCTTC. The rearrangement uses TRBV5-1 and TRBJ1-2; D possibly corresponds to TRBD1 (6 bases). CDR1 SGHRS and CDR2 YFSETQ come from the germline V gene. This CDR3 contains 14 residues. Trimming stripped 3 bases from V and 2 bases from J, with 11 bases between.

As DNA, the CDR3 is TGTGCCAGCAGTAGCACTACAGGGGGAGGTCAGCCCCAGCATTTT. Amino acids: CASSSTTGGGQPQHF. The V gene is TRBV6-1, the J gene TRBJ1-5, with TRBD1 matching 8 bases. With 5 bases clipped from V and 6 bases from J, the junction kept 9 bases outside the gene matches. CDR1 is MNHNS, CDR2 SASEGT, per germline. The CDR3 is 15 residues long.

This clone was recorded a few times. CDR3 DNA sequence: TGTGCCAGCAGCCACTCTCGGGCGGGAGGCTACGAGCAGTACTTC. Translated, it gives CASSHSRAGGYEQYF. The chain is built from TRBV4-2 and TRBJ2-7; 8 bases match TRBD2. The CDR3 has 15 residues. Germline V gene data show CDR1 as LGHNA and CDR2 as YNFKEQ. V shed 3 bases, J shed 3 bases, and the junction held 7 bases outside the gene matches.

CDR3 region: CASSESDRSGYTF. The CDR3 coding sequence is TGTGCCAGCAGTGAATCTGACCGCAGCGGCTACACCTTC. The chain carries TRBV6-1 and TRBJ1-2; no clear D. Per the germline V gene, CDR1 is MNHNS and CDR2 is SASEGT. V dropped 2 bases and J dropped 8 bases, with 12 bases sitting between them. This CDR3 region has 13 residues.

V usage is TRBV4-3 and J usage is TRBJ2-1; tentatively, D is TRBD2 (5 bases). V was cut by 0 bases and J by 15 bases, with 18 bases left in between. The CDR3 consists of 14 residues. The germline gives CDR1 LGHNA, CDR2 YSLEER. This CDR3 is CASSQDHRTRLVFF. The DNA for the CDR3 is TGCGCCAGCAGCCAAGACCACCGTACTAGGTTGGTGTTCTTC.

The chain employs TRBV6-6 and TRBJ2-7, with D tentatively TRBD2 (5 bases). This CDR3 spans 13 amino acids. Germline values: CDR1 MNHNY, CDR2 SVGAGI (reference sequence). Trimming removed 6 bases from V and 6 bases from J, with 15 bases in between. This CDR3 is CASSRGLALEQYF. The DNA of the CDR3 is TGTGCCAGCAGCCGGGGTCTGGCCCTCGAGCAGTACTTC.

The table lists this clone with a count of one. One junction end disagrees with the germline gene, perhaps due to a read error. Distinct nucleotide sequences in the sample also encode this CDR3. The chain is built from TRBV29-1 and TRBJ1-2; 7 positions agree with TRBD1. CDR1 is SQVTM, CDR2 ANQGSEA, per germline. The CDR3 loop spans 14 amino acids. Here the CDR3 DNA reads TGCAGCGTTCCCGGGGACAGCTTTAACTATGGTTACACCTTC. Encoded protein: CSVPGDSFNYGYTF.

The chain employs TRBV6-5 and TRBJ1-1; no definite D call. CDR1 is MNHEY, CDR2 SVGAGI, per germline. The CDR3 contains 14 residues. V was cut by 8 bases and J by 1 base, with 14 bases left in between. CDR3 residues: CASQPWAANTEAFF. CDR3 bases: TGTGCCAGCCAGCCTTGGGCAGCGAACACTGAAGCTTTCTTT.

This rearrangement joins TRBV14 to TRBJ2-6; unclear D gene. Germline V gene data show CDR1 as SGHDN and CDR2 as FVKESK. V shed 4 bases and J shed 0 bases, with 4 bases lying between them. The CDR3 covers 14 residues. The CDR3 region is CASSRGSGANVLTF. For the CDR3, the DNA is TGTGCCAGCAGCCGGGGCTCTGGGGCCAACGTCCTGACTTTC.